This T cell receptor (beta chain) is from a study of CD8 T cells in ankylosing spondylitis. This CDR3 has 16 amino acids. Deletions cut 3 bases from V and 2 bases from J, with 18 bases between. CDR1 is SGDLS, CDR2 YYNGEE, per germline. Libraries of TCR beta came from quantitative 5'-RACE with molecular barcodes. TCRdb called the 5' RACE reads again in MiXCR, with one record for every CDR3 protein. The sample holds some 180,000 distinct CDR3 sequences, roughly 18% seen once. Study-level results: Characteristic, it appeared, of ankylosing spondylitis blood was a TCR beta motif of fewer than 10 highly homologous variants. Those disease-linked clones were CD8+; they were also relatively rare in peripheral blood. According to the report, clones linked to the disease were significantly enriched in matched synovial fluid samples taken from ankylosing spondylitis patients.

A word on this clonotype: No antigen is known for it.

Sequencing was done on a sample of blood, either unsorted or a sorted T cell fraction (not recorded which). The source is a male donor between 5 and 35 years old with ankylosing spondylitis or in good health (not recorded which). The chain uses TRBV9 and TRBJ2-7, with a possible D match to TRBD2 (7 bases). CDR3 protein: CASSEGGNGGTYEQYF. DNA for the CDR3: TGTGCCAGCAGCGAGGGGGGGAACGGGGGAACCTACGAGCAGTACTTC.